The source of this TCR beta chain is a study of T cell repertoires in cytomegalovirus infection (dated by TCRdb to between 2019 and 2020). Notes on the research overall: Alongside well-studied HLA-B-restricted epitopes, the peptide stimulations were aimed at recently identified HLA-C-restricted CMV epitopes, whose presentation resists viral immunomodulation. Because public TCR beta signatures pointed to carriage of CMV infection together with the matching HLA type, the HLA type of each donor mattered for the analysis. General study outcomes and caveats: The ex vivo response was dominated by HLA-C-restricted CMV-specific TCR beta clonotypes, and the single most frequent clonotype in two of eight donors was supplied by these HLA-C-restricted clonotypes. In both this cohort and an independent cohort of 350 or so donors, the cumulative frequency of public TCR beta family members distinguished carriers of CMV infection plus the relevant HLA type.

The treatment or condition tag for this specimen amounts to: in vitro stimulation with specific CMV peptide epitopes to enrich CMV-specific T cells. The cysteine opens and the phenylalanine closes a CDR3 of 15 amino acids. Left in the record is the CDR3 DNA by itself, 45 bases read in frame from the first base. Trimming removed 3 bases from V and 6 bases from J; the gene matches leave 5 bases unexplained. The germline V gene (reference sequence) supplies CDR1 MNHEY and CDR2 SMNVEV. The sequencing machine was an Illumina HiSeq 1500. TCRdb reran the public reads through fastp at Q25 and MiXCR, keeping productive beta chains. Rows are unified per CDR3 protein, each entry keeping the most common DNA and genes. The table for this sample lists fewer than 950,000 distinct CDR3 sequences; about 33% of them were counted only once. 9.5% to 15% of the sample rests with the top ten. For this clonotype: Its antigen is not yet known. No quality values exist for individual bases; no much larger clone is one base distant.

This TCR was recovered from a human donor in good health (CMV status not recorded). Some clones in this sample may be carry-over from other donors' samples. This specimen was cultured CD8+ T cells from PBMCs, taken from culture after CMV antigen stimulation. The sequence links TRBV27 to TRBJ2-1; a stretch of 10 junction bases matches TRBD2. The CDR3 region has the sequence CASSLERGGSNEQFF. The DNA is TGTGCCAGCAGTTTGGAGCGGGGGGGCTCCAATGAGCAGTTCTTC.